The rows below give T cell receptor beta chains drawn from one sample of a study of immune heterogeneity within non-small cell lung tumors. MiXCR, applied by TCRdb to the multiplex PCR reads, yields one record per CDR3 protein. The data show 21,000 or so distinct CDR3 sequences, roughly 30% seen once. The sequenced sample consisted of lung tumor tissue. The origin of the receptors is a man aged 40-49 years with non-small cell lung cancer. Each CDR3 is given with its conserved first and last residue. The order of the fields is D gene, V gene, clone size, J gene, CDR3 protein, CDR3 DNA. The D gene is left open where the match is weak. Some rows have no size entry. The others give once, few or many, or a class for an expanded clone.

D: -
V: TRBV12-3/TRBV12-4
size: -
J: TRBJ1-1
CDR3: CASSLSYWNTEAFF
DNA: TGTGCCAGCAGTTTGAGCTACTGGAACACTGAAGCTTTCTTT

D: -
V: TRBV12-3/TRBV12-4
size: few
J: TRBJ2-1
CDR3: CASSLVTGPYNEQFF
DNA: TGTGCCAGCAGTTTAGTTACAGGGCCCTACAATGAGCAGTTCTTC

D: TRBD2
V: TRBV7-2
size: many
J: TRBJ2-1
CDR3: CASSRAGIDNEQFF
DNA: TGTGCCAGCAGTAGAGCGGGAATAGACAATGAGCAGTTCTTC

D: -
V: TRBV11-2
size: -
J: TRBJ2-2
CDR3: CASSSRVIRVSGELFF
DNA: TGTGCCAGCAGCTCACGGGTAATACGGGTATCCGGGGAGCTGTTTTTT

D: TRBD2
V: TRBV6-2/TRBV6-3
size: many
J: TRBJ2-7
CDR3: CASSYGGSVTEQYF
DNA: TGTGCCAGCAGTTACGGCGGGAGTGTAACCGAGCAGTACTTC

D: TRBD1
V: TRBV10-2
size: -
J: TRBJ1-5
CDR3: CASSDGQGASNQPQHF
DNA: TGCGCCAGCAGTGATGGCCAGGGGGCCAGCAACCAGCCCCAGCATTTT

D: -
V: TRBV20-1
size: -
J: TRBJ2-3
CDR3: CSATPEIGTDTQYF
DNA: TGCAGTGCTACCCCGGAGATCGGCACAGATACGCAGTATTTT

D: TRBD1
V: TRBV9
size: -
J: TRBJ2-7
CDR3: CASSPVTGTGGDEQYF
DNA: TGTGCCAGCAGCCCGGTTACCGGGACAGGCGGAGACGAGCAGTACTTC

D: -
V: TRBV5-1
size: -
J: TRBJ2-5
CDR3: CASSPLFAEETQYF
DNA: TGCGCCAGCAGCCCTTTGTTCGCGGAAGAGACCCAGTATTTC

D: -
V: TRBV7-8
size: many
J: TRBJ1-5
CDR3: CASSFSGPSNQPQHF
DNA: TGTGCCAGCAGCTTCTCCGGGCCTAGCAATCAGCCCCAGCATTTT

D: TRBD1
V: TRBV5-4
size: few
J: TRBJ1-6
CDR3: CASSPGQGSYSPLHF
DNA: TGTGCCAGCAGCCCTGGACAGGGAAGTTATTCACCCCTCCACTTT

D: TRBD2
V: TRBV4-2
size: few
J: TRBJ2-7
CDR3: CASSQGTSGETYEQYF
DNA: TGTGCCAGCAGCCAAGGGACTAGCGGGGAAACCTACGAGCAGTACTTC

D: -
V: TRBV6-2/TRBV6-3
size: many
J: TRBJ2-7
CDR3: CASSYSIGREQYF
DNA: TGTGCCAGCAGTTACTCGATCGGACGCGAGCAGTACTTC

D: -
V: TRBV28
size: many
J: TRBJ2-1
CDR3: CASSFANEQFF
DNA: TGTGCCAGCAGTTTTGCCAATGAGCAGTTCTTC

D: TRBD2
V: TRBV10-3
size: many
J: TRBJ2-7
CDR3: CAIMPSGSYEQYF
DNA: TGTGCCATCATGCCTAGCGGCAGCTACGAGCAGTACTTC

D: TRBD1
V: TRBV24-1
size: many
J: TRBJ1-5
CDR3: CATSDSGTGVSNQPQHF
DNA: TGTGCCACCAGTGATTCCGGGACAGGGGTTAGCAATCAGCCCCAGCATTTT

D: TRBD1
V: TRBV4-1
size: many
J: TRBJ1-5
CDR3: CASSQSPRGNQPQHF
DNA: TGCGCCAGCAGCCAAAGTCCCAGGGGGAACCAGCCCCAGCATTTT

D: -
V: TRBV11-2
size: -
J: TRBJ2-7
CDR3: CDSSLAPGQNYEQYF
DNA: TGTGACAGCAGCTTAGCTCCGGGACAAAACTACGAGCAGTACTTC

D: TRBD2
V: TRBV24-1
size: -
J: TRBJ2-3
CDR3: CASQAGREGVPTDTQYF
DNA: TGTGCCTCACAGGCGGGGCGGGAGGGGGTCCCCACAGATACGCAGTATTTT

D: -
V: TRBV6-2/TRBV6-3
size: few
J: TRBJ1-6
CDR3: CASSQTGGNLPLHF
DNA: TGTGCCAGCAGCCAGACCGGGGGTAATTTACCCCTCCACTTT

D: -
V: TRBV7-8
size: -
J: TRBJ2-5
CDR3: CASSLAGSPGETQYF
DNA: TGTGCCAGCAGCTTAGCGGGTTCACCCGGGGAGACCCAGTACTTC

D: TRBD2
V: TRBV10-2
size: medium-sized
J: TRBJ2-7
CDR3: CASKASGSHEQYF
DNA: TGCGCCAGCAAGGCTAGCGGGAGCCACGAGCAGTACTTC

D: -
V: TRBV9
size: -
J: TRBJ1-6
CDR3: CASSVAPCPTGEPLHF
DNA: TGTGCCAGCAGCGTAGCGCCGTGTCCCACCGGTGAGCCCCTCCACTTT

D: TRBD1
V: TRBV20-1
size: medium-sized
J: TRBJ1-3
CDR3: CSAPGQDVSGNTIYF
DNA: TGCAGTGCGCCAGGACAGGACGTATCTGGAAACACCATATATTTT